Sequencing of this T cell receptor (beta chain) was carried out in a study of a mutant IDH1 vaccine in newly diagnosed glioma. The data were produced by immunoSEQ multiplex PCR, yet TCRdb's version contains in-frame clones alone and is incomplete. This table has around 60,000 clones, around 89% appearing once. Time point noted: week 11, during vaccination. The study gave 300 ug of mutant IDH1 20-mer peptide per vaccine dose, with topical imiquimod. Of note for this clone: Its antigen is unidentified.

The V gene lost 3 bases and the J gene lost 2 bases, with 10 bases spanning the gap. Germline loops: CDR1 MNHNS, CDR2 SASEGT. This CDR3 spans 14 amino acids. The sequences come from PBMCs, collected from a glioma patient whose treatment included an IDH1 peptide vaccine. The chain employs TRBV6-1 and TRBJ1-2; possibly TRBD1 for D (5 bases). This clonotype was obtained from a man in his forties or fifties with glioma. This CDR3 reads CASSEPGLNYGYTF. CDR3 nucleotides: TGTGCCAGCAGTGAGCCGGGACTGAACTATGGCTACACCTTC.